The 13 T cell receptor beta chains reported below all come from one sample, sequenced in a study of T cells in women clearing cervical HPV infection. Method: immunoSEQ multiplex PCR; TCRdb's copy keeps in-frame clones and lacks some. In all, the sample yields around 35,000 clones. The sequenced sample was blood buffy coat. These receptors were obtained from a woman between 18 and 69 years old with a cervical HPV16 infection that either progressed to CIN3+ or cleared (not recorded which).

In regard to this clone: The CDR3 end is not reached by the read, which stops 3 residues before it; the germline J gene fills it in. The V call is TRBV29-1, the J call TRBJ1-4; D is possibly TRBD1 (6 bases). CDR1 and CDR2 (germline): SQVTM, ANQGSEA. The CDR3 covers 14 residues. V was clipped by 6 bases and J by 8 bases, with 19 bases between them. Here the CDR3 reads CSVGDGGVEEKLFF. The sequenced part of the CDR3 DNA is TGCAGCGTGGGGGATGGGGGCGTGGAGGAAAAA.

Details on this clone: The read halts 3 residues ahead of the CDR3 end, with the missing end drawn from the germline J gene. The chain has TRBV2 and TRBJ1-2; D might be TRBD1 (6 bases). This CDR3 contains 15 residues. Germline V CDR1 and CDR2: SNHLY, FYNNEI. V was shortened by 6 bases and J by 6 bases, with 20 bases between the two germline ends. CDR3 DNA (partial): TGTGCCAGCAGCGTCAGTACAGGGAGGATTCATGGC. It yields the protein CASSVSTGRIHG. The CDR3, in full, reads CASSVSTGRIHGYTF.

The part of the CDR3 DNA that was read is TGCAGTGCTAGTCCATCTAACTATGGC. Protein: CSASPSNYG. The full CDR3 protein reads CSASPSNYGYTF. The rearrangement links TRBV20-1 to TRBJ1-2; D is unclear. The CDR3 end is not reached by the read, which stops 3 residues before it; the germline J gene fills it in. CDR1 is DFQATT, CDR2 SNEGSKA, per germline (reference sequence). This CDR3 is built from 12 residues. V lost 3 bases to trimming and J lost 0 bases, with 5 bases between them.

Points on this clone: The read ends 3 residues early relative to the CDR3; the germline J gene fills the gap. The chain links TRBV20-1 to TRBJ2-4; 7 nucleotides match TRBD2. The CDR3 loop spans 15 amino acids. CDR1 and CDR2 (germline): DFQATT, SNEGSKA (reference sequence). With V trimmed by 4 bases and J by 0 bases, 6 bases remained unmatched. CDR3 DNA, as far as it was read: TGCAGTGCTACCAGAGCGGGGCTAGCCAAAAACATT. Amino acid sequence: CSATRAGLAKNI. From start to end, the CDR3 is CSATRAGLAKNIQYF.

Regarding this clone: The read comes to an end 3 residues before the CDR3 does, leaving the germline J gene to fill in the end. The chain combines TRBV2 with TRBJ1-5, with 7 bases lining up with TRBD1. This CDR3 has 13 residues. CDR1 SNHLY and CDR2 FYNNEI come from the germline V gene. Unmatched junction bases numbered 3, after V lost 6 bases and J lost 4 bases. The CDR3 reads CASRATGNQPQHF. The CDR3 bases that were read are TGTGCCAGCAGAGCGACAGGGAATCAGCCC. Full variable domain (remainder filled in from reference TRBV2 and TRBJ1-5): EPEVTQTPSHQVTQMGQEVILRCVPISNHLYFYWYRQILGQKVEFLVSFYNNEISEKSEIFDDQFSVERPDGSNFTLKIRSTKLEDSAMYFCASRATGNQPQHFGDGTRLSIL.

As regards this clone: The observed sequence ends 3 residues before the CDR3 terminus, with the missing tail filled in from the germline J gene. The V call is TRBV2, the J call TRBJ2-2; D gene unclear. Germline loops: CDR1 SNHLY, CDR2 FYNNEI. Trimming pared 2 bases from V and 3 bases from J, leaving 10 bases between. The CDR3 runs 15 residues. CDR3 DNA (partial): TGTGCCAGCAGTGAATTCGAGCCTCACACCGGGGAG. Translating it yields CASSEFEPHTGE. The full CDR3 sequence reads CASSEFEPHTGELFF.

Details on this clone: Read data end 3 residues before the CDR3 end; the end is taken from the germline J gene. The chain employs TRBV12-3 or TRBV12-4 and TRBJ1-4; D is ambiguous. The CDR3 extends over 12 amino acids. The germline V and J ends were trimmed by 5 bases and 8 bases, with 9 bases remaining between them. The CDR3 bases that were read are TGTGCCAGCAGTCCGTCGGGGGAAAAA. This gives the protein CASSPSGEK. In full, the CDR3 reads CASSPSGEKLFF.

About this clone: The observed sequence ends 3 residues before the CDR3 terminus, with the missing tail filled in from the germline J gene. The rearrangement links TRBV19 to TRBJ1-1, with TRBD1 matching over 10 bases. Germline values: CDR1 LNHDA, CDR2 SQIVND (reference sequence). The CDR3 is made up of 15 amino acids. CDR3 bases read: TGTGCCAGTAGTGATACCGGGACAGGGGTATCAGGA. Protein: CASSDTGTGVSG. The full-length CDR3 reads as CASSDTGTGVSGAFF.

Points on this clone: With the read ending 3 residues before the CDR3 end, the germline J gene is used to fill in that end. This sequence joins TRBV30 and TRBJ2-2; D may be TRBD2 (7 bases). CDR3 length equals 14 residues. Germline V CDR1 and CDR2: GTSNPN, SVGIG (reference sequence). CDR3 DNA, as far as it was read: TGTGCCTGGAGTGTGAACAGGGAGGGATCACCG. Its protein is CAWSVNREGSP. In full, the CDR3 reads CAWSVNREGSPLFF.

Comment on this clone: The read ends 3 residues early relative to the CDR3; the germline J gene fills the gap. The chain couples TRBV5-1 to TRBJ2-5; 7 positions agree with TRBD1. V lost 1 base and J lost 2; bases outside the gene matches: 5. CDR1 and CDR2 (germline): SGHRS, YFSETQ. The CDR3 is made up of 15 amino acids. The CDR3 sequence is CASSLSATGQETQYF. CDR3 bases read: TGCGCCAGCAGCTTGAGCGCGACAGGGCAAGAGACC. The full variable domain, with the rest looked up from reference TRBV5-1 and TRBJ2-5, is KAGVTQTPRYLIKTRGQQVTLSCSPISGHRSVSWYQQTPGQGLQFLFEYFSETQRNKGNFPGRFSGRQFSNSRSEMNVSTLELGDSALYLCASSLSATGQETQYFGPGTRLLVL.

About this clone: Coverage ceases 3 residues before the CDR3 finishes, and the germline J gene fills in the end. The V and J genes are TRBV2 and TRBJ2-1; 7 nucleotides align to TRBD2. This CDR3 is built from 17 residues. V lost 0 bases and J lost 5; bases outside the gene matches: 10. CDR1 SNHLY and CDR2 FYNNEI come from the germline V gene. CDR3 residues: CASSEAAGLLTNNEQFF. Partial CDR3 DNA: TGTGCCAGCAGTGAAGCGGCGGGACTACTAACTAACAATGAG. Based on the CDR3 plus reference TRBV2 and TRBJ2-1, the full variable domain is EPEVTQTPSHQVTQMGQEVILRCVPISNHLYFYWYRQILGQKVEFLVSFYNNEISEKSEIFDDQFSVERPDGSNFTLKIRSTKLEDSAMYFCASSEAAGLLTNNEQFFGPGTRLTVL.

By frequency, this clone registers medium-sized. Read sequence stops 3 residues before the CDR3 end, and the germline J gene provides the missing end. V and J are TRBV7-9 and TRBJ1-6; D is undetermined. The germline V gene has CDR1 SEHNR and CDR2 FQNEAQ (reference sequence). The CDR3 sequence is 14 residues long. V shed 5 bases and J shed 7 bases, with 12 bases lying between them. The sequenced CDR3 bases are TGTGCCAGCAGCCGAGATCGAGGGAATTCACCC. It yields the protein CASSRDRGNSP. The CDR3 as a whole reads CASSRDRGNSPLHF.

As regards this clone: The read ends 3 residues shy of where the CDR3 ends; the end is completed using the germline J gene. The rearrangement uses TRBV16 and TRBJ2-5; 7 nucleotides line up with TRBD1. Per the germline V gene, CDR1 is KGHSY and CDR2 is FQNENV. The CDR3 sequence is 15 residues long. The covered CDR3 bases are TGTGCCAGCAGCCAATCAGGGACAGAGGCAGATACC. This sequence encodes CASSQSGTEADT. The CDR3 in full is CASSQSGTEADTQYF. The full variable domain, with the rest looked up from reference TRBV16 and TRBJ2-5, is GEEVAQTPKHLVRGEGQKAKLYCAPIKGHSYVFWYQQVLKNEFKFLISFQNENVFDETGMPKERFSAKCLPNSPCSLEIQATKLEDSAVYFCASSQSGTEADTQYFGPGTRLLVL.